Below, 5 T cell receptor beta chains from the same sample are listed, as sequenced in a study of response to subunit inactivated influenza vaccine. From the RT-PCR reads, TCRdb called clonotypes with MiXCR, one entry per CDR3 protein. The data show roughly 150,000 distinct CDR3 sequences, about a tenth seen once. The sample here was non-naive T cells sorted from PBMCs, taken 45 days after vaccination. These TCRs come from a man in his fifties or sixties who received an inactivated influenza vaccine.

This clonotype has ten or more counts. V and J are TRBV6-5 and TRBJ2-7; D is unclear. V was shortened by 4 bases and J by 5 bases, with 12 bases between the two germline ends. There are 13 residues in the CDR3. The germline V gene encodes CDR1 MNHEY and CDR2 SVGAGI. The CDR3 here is CASSLQDSDEQYF. The CDR3 coding sequence is TGTGCCAGCAGTTTGCAGGATTCTGACGAGCAGTACTTC.

The chain recombines TRBV19 with TRBJ2-1; the D gene is possibly TRBD1 (5 bases). Trimming removed 6 bases from V and 1 base from J, with 10 bases in between. The CDR3 sequence is 14 residues long. Germline CDR1 LNHDA, CDR2 SQIVND (reference sequence). The CDR3 DNA reads as TGTGCCAGTAGAGCTCAGGGTTCCTACAATGAGCAGTTCTTC. Protein sequence: CASRAQGSYNEQFF.

J is TRBJ2-3 and V is TRBV11-1, with 11 bases aligning to TRBD2. Germline V gene data show CDR1 as SGHAT and CDR2 as FQDESV (reference sequence). The ends lost 5 bases at V and 1 base at J; junction bases unmatched: 17. The CDR3 totals 20 residues. CDR3 protein: CASSPIAGGRVSVGTDTQYF. The CDR3 region has the DNA TGTGCCAGCAGCCCAATAGCGGGGGGGCGCGTATCAGTGGGCACAGATACGCAGTATTTT. Full variable domain (remainder filled in from reference TRBV11-1 and TRBJ2-3): EAEVAQSPRYKITEKSQAVAFWCDPISGHATLYWYRQILGQGPELLVQFQDESVVDDSQLPKDRFSAERLKGVDSTLKIQPAELGDSAMYLCASSPIAGGRVSVGTDTQYFGPGTRLTVL.

This clonotype was seen at least ten times. V and J are TRBV11-2 and TRBJ2-1; D is unresolved. V lost 2 bases, J lost 6 bases, and 14 bases lay in between. CDR3 length: 15 amino acids. Germline-derived CDR1 and CDR2 are SGHAT and FQNNGV. CDR3 residues: CASSLQARLFNEQFF. The CDR3 DNA follows: TGTGCCAGCAGCTTACAGGCGAGATTATTCAATGAGCAGTTCTTC.

This clonotype came up many times. The chain recombines TRBV5-1 with TRBJ1-5, with TRBD1 matching over 9 bases. The CDR3 contains 13 residues. Trimming at V came to 5 bases and at J to 5 bases, leaving 2 bases not matched to a gene. CDR1 SGHRS and CDR2 YFSETQ come from the germline V gene. The CDR3 nucleotides are TGCGCCAGCAGTCGGGACAGGGATCAGCCCCAGCATTTT. Translating gives CASSRDRDQPQHF.